The next 23 T cell receptor beta chains were all read from a single sample in a study of shared clonotypes between healthy human individuals. Using immunoSEQ multiplex PCR, the repertoire was profiled, and TCRdb retains in-frame clones only, with some absent. Altogether around 1.5 million clones are present, 95% to 99% being singletons, with the ten largest covering approximately 0.44%. The sample comprised naive CD4+ T cells sorted from blood. Subset given: CD45RA+ positively selected. Receptor source: a man aged 30 to 45 in good health.

About this clone: The identical CDR3 is also encoded by other nucleotide sequences in the sample. V gene TRBV6-5 combines with J gene TRBJ1-1; D call uncertain. Germline V gives CDR1 MNHEY, CDR2 SVGAGI. The CDR3 length is 13 residues. Trimming took 5 bases from V and 1 from J, leaving 8 bases between them. CDR3 loop: CASSQTANTEAFF. The DNA of the CDR3 is TGTGCCAGCAGTCAAACAGCGAACACTGAAGCTTTCTTT.

The chain has TRBV18 and TRBJ1-1; D possibly corresponds to TRBD1 (5 bases). The germline gives CDR1 KGHSH, CDR2 LQKENI. This CDR3 is built from 17 residues. V gave up 3 bases and J gave up 7 bases, with 24 bases separating them. Here the CDR3 DNA reads TGTGCCAGCTCACCCAATTTCATCGGACTGGGGCGGAGTGAAGCTTTCTTT. It specifies CASSPNFIGLGRSEAFF.

This rearrangement joins TRBV30 to TRBJ2-5, with TRBD1 as a possible D gene (8 bases). The CDR3 totals 16 residues. V lost 0 bases and J lost 7, with 21 bases in between. Germline V gene sequence: CDR1 GTSNPN, CDR2 SVGIG (reference sequence). CDR3 in amino acids: CAWSVPNRGGTGTQYF. CDR3 sequence (DNA): TGTGCCTGGAGTGTACCGAACAGGGGGGGAACAGGGACCCAGTACTTC.

The V call is TRBV6-6, the J call TRBJ2-1; maybe TRBD2 (6 bases). The V end was cut by 7 bases, the J end by 9 bases, with 19 bases between. Germline CDR1 MNHNY, CDR2 SVGAGI (reference sequence). This CDR3 has 14 amino acids. CDR3 region: CASTPPGLRTEQFF. The CDR3 bases are TGTGCCAGCACGCCTCCGGGACTGCGAACTGAGCAGTTCTTC.

The chain recombines TRBV5-8 with TRBJ2-1, with 7 nucleotides matching TRBD2. V trimming: 4 bases; J trimming: 5 bases; junction bases outside the gene matches: 3. This CDR3 comprises 13 residues. Per the germline V gene, CDR1 is SGHTS and CDR2 is YDEGEE. CDR3 bases: TGTGCCAGCAGCCGACTAGCCAACAATGAGCAGTTCTTC. It encodes CASSRLANNEQFF.

The CDR3 nucleotides are TGTGCCACCAGCAAGGACCCGCCGGATACGCAGTATTTT. Protein: CATSKDPPDTQYF. The chain uses TRBV15 and TRBJ2-3; no clear D. Germline loops: CDR1 LNHNV, CDR2 YYDKDF (reference sequence). V shed 4 bases and J shed 6 bases, with 11 bases lying between them. The length of the CDR3 is 13 residues.

This clone appeared a single time. The CDR3 sequence is CASNVPGHNTEAFF. In nucleotides, the CDR3 is TGTGCCAGTAACGTACCCGGACATAACACTGAAGCTTTCTTT. The chain employs TRBV19 and TRBJ1-1; D may be TRBD1 (5 bases). Trimming shortened V by 7 bases and J by 2 bases, and 14 bases separated the two germline ends. CDR1 and CDR2 (germline): LNHDA, SQIVND (reference sequence). The CDR3 length is 14 residues. The full variable domain, its missing parts supplied by reference TRBV19 and TRBJ1-1, is DGGITQSPKYLFRKEGQNVTLSCEQNLNHDAMYWYRQDPGQGLRLIYYSQIVNDFQKGDIAEGYSVSREKKESFPLTVTSAQKNPTAFYLCASNVPGHNTEAFFGQGTRLTVV.

V gene TRBV2 combines with J gene TRBJ2-5, with 7 bases matching TRBD2. There are 10 residues in the CDR3. Germline V gene data show CDR1 as SNHLY and CDR2 as FYNNEI. J was trimmed by 5 bases and V by 11 bases; bases with no gene match: 2. In DNA form, the CDR3 reads TGTGCCGGGGAGGGGGAGACCCAGTACTTC. It codes for CAGEGETQYF.

V is TRBV28 and J is TRBJ2-7; 8 bases are a match to TRBD1. Germline V gene lookup returns CDR1 MDHEN and CDR2 SYDVKM. The CDR3 contains 13 residues. The J segment lost 4 bases and the V segment lost 5 bases, leaving 4 bases of the junction unmatched. Here the CDR3 DNA reads TGTGCCAGCAGTCTACAGGGGGGATACGAGCAGTACTTC. It specifies CASSLQGGYEQYF.

The genes are TRBV28 and TRBJ1-2; D not resolved. Per the germline V gene, CDR1 is MDHEN and CDR2 is SYDVKM. The CDR3 extends over 12 amino acids. V was shortened by 5 bases and J by 5 bases, with 9 bases between the two germline ends. The CDR3 DNA reads as TGTGCCAGCAGTCCAGCGGCGTATGGCTACACCTTC. It translates to CASSPAAYGYTF.

This clone showed up just once. This sequence joins TRBV18 and TRBJ1-1; D possibly corresponds to TRBD1 (5 bases). CDR1 and CDR2 from the germline V gene are KGHSH and LQKENI. CDR3 length: 15 amino acids. V gave up 5 bases and J gave up 3 bases, with 16 bases separating them. CDR3 in amino acids: CASSAAGIGYTEAFF. In DNA, the CDR3 is TGTGCCAGCTCAGCGGCAGGGATCGGTTACACTGAAGCTTTCTTT.

This clone was seen a handful of times. Other DNA sequences in the same sample also yield this CDR3. The chain combines TRBV7-9 with TRBJ1-1; no definite D call. CDR3 length: 13 amino acids. Trimming took 1 base from V and 1 from J, leaving 4 bases between them. From germline, CDR1 is SEHNR and CDR2 FQNEAQ (reference sequence). The CDR3 loop is CASSLVQNTEAFF. The CDR3, as DNA: TGTGCCAGCAGCTTAGTACAGAACACTGAAGCTTTCTTT.

This sequence joins TRBV4-2 and TRBJ2-7; tentatively, D is TRBD2 (5 bases). Germline V gene sequence: CDR1 LGHNA, CDR2 YNFKEQ. The V and J ends lost 4 bases and 7 bases respectively, with 14 bases between them. There are 13 residues in the CDR3. CDR3 in DNA: TGTGCCAGCAGCCCGGGAACTAGTTGGGAGCAGTACTTC. Amino acids: CASSPGTSWEQYF.

J is TRBJ1-5 and V is TRBV6-1; a weak D match, TRBD1 (6 bases). The germline V and J ends were trimmed by 11 bases and 1 base, with 15 bases remaining between them. Germline loops: CDR1 MNHNS, CDR2 SASEGT. CDR3 length: 14 residues. For the CDR3, the DNA is TGTGCCGTACAGGGTATGGTAAGCAATCAGCCCCAGCATTTT. This codes for CAVQGMVSNQPQHF.

Concerning this clone: Other DNA sequences in this sample translate to the same CDR3. The CDR3 region is CASSRTSGSYEQYF. CDR3 DNA sequence: TGCGCCAGCAGCCGGACTAGCGGGAGCTACGAGCAGTACTTC. V is TRBV5-1 and J is TRBJ2-7; 13 bases line up with TRBD2. Germline V CDR1 and CDR2: SGHRS, YFSETQ. The CDR3 sequence is 14 residues long. Trimming cost V 4 bases and J 3 bases; bases outside gene matches: 1.

This chain joins TRBV2 and TRBJ1-1, with D maybe TRBD1 (5 bases). The germline gives CDR1 SNHLY, CDR2 FYNNEI. The CDR3 consists of 15 residues. V shed 6 bases and J shed 1 base, with 15 bases lying between them. The CDR3 DNA reads as TGTGCCAGCAGGAGGGGAGATTTAAAGAACACTGAAGCTTTCTTT. Its translation: CASRRGDLKNTEAFF.

The chain carries TRBV5-1 and TRBJ1-4; tentative D call: TRBD1 (6 bases). Trimming cost V 4 bases and J 8 bases, with 18 bases left between them. This CDR3 is 15 amino acids long. Per the germline V gene, CDR1 is SGHRS and CDR2 is YFSETQ. The CDR3 DNA sequence: TGCGCCAGCAGCCAGGGGACGGCTGGGGGGGAAAAACTGTTTTTT. It yields the protein CASSQGTAGGEKLFF.

On this clone: At one boundary the junction diverges from the germline segment, which might be a read error. This sequence joins TRBV28 and TRBJ2-1, with TRBD2 matching 10 bases. Germline values: CDR1 MDHEN, CDR2 SYDVKM. This CDR3 is 16 amino acids long. The CDR3 DNA reads as TGTGCCAGCAGTGATCTAGCGGGAGTCTCCTTCAATGAGCAGTTCTTC. It specifies CASSDLAGVSFNEQFF.

The chain joins TRBV7-2 to TRBJ2-3; D is uncertain. The germline V gene has CDR1 SGHTA and CDR2 FQGNSA. V lost 4 bases, J lost 6 bases, and 8 bases lay in between. The length of the CDR3 is 12 residues. CDR3 sequence (DNA): TGTGCCAGCAGCTCAAGTGGGGATACGCAGTATTTT. It is translated as CASSSSGDTQYF.

This chain uses TRBV9 with TRBJ1-4, with D perhaps TRBD1 (6 bases). The CDR3 is 15 amino acids. Germline V gene sequence: CDR1 SGDLS, CDR2 YYNGEE. The ends were cut back, 4 bases at V and 2 bases at J, with 12 bases in the middle. CDR3 sequence: CASSPRTATNEKLFF. Written as DNA, the CDR3 is TGTGCCAGCAGCCCGAGGACAGCTACTAATGAAAAACTGTTTTTT. The full variable domain, rest sourced from reference TRBV9 and TRBJ1-4, is DSGVTQTPKHLITATGQRVTLRCSPRSGDLSVYWYQQSLDQGLQFLIQYYNGEERAKGNILERFSAQQFPDLHSELNLSSLELGDSALYFCASSPRTATNEKLFFGSGTQLSVL.

The J gene is TRBJ2-3, the V gene TRBV5-8; 8 positions match TRBD2. The V and J ends lost 2 bases and 4 bases, in that order; junction bases with no gene match: 9. The V gene's germline CDR1 is SGHTS and CDR2 YDEGEE. The CDR3 is 16 amino acids. CDR3: CASSFGGTSKADTQYF. The CDR3 DNA is TGTGCCAGCAGCTTCGGTGGGACTAGTAAAGCAGATACGCAGTATTTT.

The V call is TRBV5-6, the J call TRBJ2-5; D is unresolved. Germline V gene lookup returns CDR1 SGHDT and CDR2 YYEEEE. V lost 5 bases and J lost 5, with 16 bases in between. The CDR3 is made up of 14 amino acids. In DNA form, the CDR3 reads TGTGCCAGCAGTCCCCGCCCGAGTGAGGAGACCCAGTACTTC. Amino acids: CASSPRPSEETQYF. Using reference TRBV5-6 and TRBJ2-5 for the parts outside the CDR3, the full variable domain is DAGVTQSPTHLIKTRGQQVTLRCSPKSGHDTVSWYQQALGQGPQFIFQYYEEEERQRGNFPDRFSGHQFPNYSSELNVNALLLGDSALYLCASSPRPSEETQYFGPGTRLLVL.

The gene calls are TRBV20-1 and TRBJ2-1; D is undetermined. This CDR3 contains 10 residues. Looked up from germline, CDR1 is DFQATT and CDR2 is SNEGSKA (reference sequence). V lost 6 bases to trimming and J lost 9 bases, with 9 bases between them. The CDR3 nucleotides read TGCAGTGCAGCCTTACCTGAGCAGTTCTTC. Its translation is CSAALPEQFF.